The 14 T cell receptor beta chains below come from one sample, sequenced in a study of cytomegalovirus exposure and HLA in healthy donors. PCR was performed using 60 Vbeta and 13 Jbeta primers. Profiling relied on immunoSEQ multiplex PCR, and the TCRdb table lists in-frame clones only, not all of them. Reported are tens of thousands of clones; the ten largest clones contain over 4%. Specimen: PBMCs. Receptors originate from a woman aged 35 to 49 in good health and CMV-seropositive.

This chain joins TRBV7-2 and TRBJ1-1, with D possibly TRBD1 on 6 matching bases. The ends were cut back, 4 bases at V and 6 bases at J, with 12 bases in the middle. Germline CDR1 SGHTA, CDR2 FQGNSA. The CDR3 covers 13 residues. CDR3 coding DNA: TGTGCCAGCAGCTACCGACAGGTCTCTGAAGCTTTCTTT. Protein: CASSYRQVSEAFF.

The chain links TRBV2 to TRBJ1-5; 7 bases agree with TRBD1. This CDR3 region has 13 residues. Germline trimming cut 6 bases from V and 3 bases from J; bases unmatched to any gene: 2. From germline, CDR1 is SNHLY and CDR2 FYNNEI. The CDR3 here is CASRGQHNQPQHF. DNA of the CDR3: TGTGCCAGCAGGGGACAGCACAATCAGCCCCAGCATTTT.

The chain recombines TRBV27 with TRBJ1-5, with 9 nucleotides matching TRBD1. From germline, CDR1 is MNHEY and CDR2 SMNVEV (reference sequence). V trimming: 5 bases; J trimming: 5 bases; junction bases outside the gene matches: 10. CDR3 length: 16 amino acids. The CDR3 nucleotides read TGTGCCAGCAGTCCAGACAGGGGGTATGGGGATCAGCCCCAGCATTTT. Translation: CASSPDRGYGDQPQHF.

The rearrangement joins TRBV9 to TRBJ2-7; D is unresolved. The CDR3 length is 14 residues. Germline values: CDR1 SGDLS, CDR2 YYNGEE. V gave up 4 bases and J gave up 0 bases, with 11 bases separating them. The CDR3 loop reads CASSPRVVSYEQYF. DNA for the CDR3: TGTGCCAGCAGCCCCCGGGTAGTCTCCTACGAGCAGTACTTC.

The chain joins TRBV6-1 to TRBJ2-3; 8 bases fit TRBD2. This CDR3 comprises 15 residues. In germline, CDR1 is MNHNS, CDR2 SASEGT. Trimming took 1 base from V and 0 from J; bases not matched to a gene: 0. CDR3 amino acids: CASSEVAGSTDTQYF. DNA of the CDR3: TGTGCCAGCAGTGAAGTAGCGGGAAGCACAGATACGCAGTATTTT.

This chain uses TRBV5-5 with TRBJ1-1; D may be TRBD1 (5 bases). Germline CDR1 is SGHKS and CDR2 is YYEKEE (reference sequence). The CDR3 consists of 14 residues. The V end was cut by 3 bases, the J end by 6 bases, with 15 bases between. For the CDR3, the DNA is TGTGCCAGCAGCTCGGCGGGGGGGGTACCTGAAGCTTTCTTT. Its translation is CASSSAGGVPEAFF.

The genes are TRBV18 and TRBJ1-2, with TRBD1 identical over 9 bases. The CDR3 sequence is 14 residues long. V dropped 2 bases and J dropped 4; count of bases not matched to a gene: 2. Germline CDR1 is KGHSH and CDR2 is LQKENI. CDR3 loop: CASSPRGQGYGYTF. The CDR3, as DNA: TGTGCCAGCTCACCAAGGGGACAGGGCTATGGCTACACCTTC.

The CDR3 spells CASSFITTSTDTQYF. CDR3 bases: TGTGCCAGCAGCTTTATTACGACTAGCACAGATACGCAGTATTTT. V usage is TRBV5-6 and J usage is TRBJ2-3; D gene uncertain. V lost 2 bases, J lost 0 bases, and 10 bases lay in between. Germline loops: CDR1 SGHDT, CDR2 YYEEEE. The CDR3 length is 15 residues.

This CDR3 reads CASSLGQGVTEAFF. Written as DNA, the CDR3 is TGCGCCAGCAGCTTGGGTCAGGGGGTCACTGAAGCTTTCTTT. The rearrangement joins TRBV5-1 to TRBJ1-1; 7 nucleotides line up with TRBD1. After removal of 0 bases from V and 4 bases from J, the junction contained 3 bases not matched to a gene. The V gene's germline CDR1 is SGHRS and CDR2 YFSETQ. This CDR3 has 14 residues.

The chain joins TRBV21-1 to TRBJ1-2; TRBD1 was called by the table and not checked on the DNA. TRBV21-1 is a recognized pseudogene. The CDR3 covers 16 residues. Here the CDR3 DNA reads TGTGCCAGCAGCAACCCCACGGGACACCTAGCCTATGGCTACACCTTC. Residues: CASSNPTGHLAYGYTF.

This chain uses TRBV5-1 with TRBJ1-6; D not resolved. The CDR3 spans 17 residues. Trimming shortened V by 0 bases and J by 0 bases, and 10 bases separated the two germline ends. From germline, CDR1 is SGHRS and CDR2 YFSETQ. As DNA, the CDR3 is TGCGCCAGCAGCTTGGGAGGGAGCGGCTCCTATAATTCACCCCTCCACTTT. Translated, it gives CASSLGGSGSYNSPLHF.

CDR3 in DNA: TGTGCCAGCAGTTCACAGGGGGTAGGGGGTCAGCCCCAGCATTTT. Its translation: CASSSQGVGGQPQHF. V gene TRBV2 combines with J gene TRBJ1-5; 8 nucleotides agree with TRBD1. The CDR3 sequence is 15 residues long. V gave up 5 bases and J gave up 6 bases; unmatched junction bases: 9. Germline-derived CDR1 and CDR2 are SNHLY and FYNNEI.

The chain uses TRBV27 and TRBJ2-1, with 11 bases lining up with TRBD2. The CDR3 is 17 residues long. Trimming removed 4 bases from V and 5 bases from J; junction bases left unmatched: 10. The germline CDR1 and CDR2 sequences are MNHEY and SMNVEV (reference sequence). The DNA of the CDR3 is TGTGCCAGCAGTTATAGTCCGGGACTAGCGGAAAACAATGAGCAGTTCTTC. It is translated as CASSYSPGLAENNEQFF.

The rearrangement links TRBV30 to TRBJ1-4; D perhaps matches TRBD1 (6 bases). From germline, CDR1 is GTSNPN and CDR2 SVGIG (reference sequence). This CDR3 spans 12 amino acids. Trimming shortened V by 2 bases and J by 7 bases, and 8 bases separated the two germline ends. CDR3 DNA: TGTGCCTGGAGTCGGACAGTTGAAAAACTGTTTTTT. Its translation: CAWSRTVEKLFF.